Listed below are T cell receptor beta chains from one sample, sequenced in a study of T cells in localized non-small cell lung cancer. Profiling relied on immunoSEQ multiplex PCR, and the TCRdb table lists in-frame clones only, not all of them. The sample gives 90,000 or so clones, roughly 89% of which show up once; around 14% is in the top ten. The sample here was peripheral blood, taken before any cancer treatment. Every receptor here comes from a man aged 40 to 69 with stage I squamous cell lung carcinoma. Both conserved end residues are part of each CDR3. The D gene is left open where the match is weak. For some rows the clone size is stated as once, few or many, or as a class when expanded; others skip it.

J gene	clone size	D gene	V gene	CDR3 protein	CDR3 DNA
TRBJ1-2	.	.	TRBV18	CASSSGEGRDYGYTF	TGTGCCAGCTCATCCGGGGAGGGACGGGACTATGGCTACACCTTC
TRBJ2-1	.	.	TRBV2	CASSPVGGPYNEQFF	TGTGCCAGCAGCCCCGTAGGGGGACCCTACAATGAGCAGTTCTTC
TRBJ1-1	.	.	TRBV10-3	CAIKAGNTEAFF	TGTGCCATCAAGGCCGGAAACACTGAAGCTTTCTTT
TRBJ2-7	.	.	TRBV4-1	CASSLTGTEIYEQYF	TGCGCCAGCAGCCTTACCGGGACGGAGATTTACGAGCAGTACTTC
TRBJ1-5	once	.	TRBV28	CASRSEGNQPQHF	TGTGCCAGCCGTTCGGAGGGCAATCAGCCCCAGCATTTT
TRBJ1-2	.	.	TRBV7-2	CASSPMTANFFYGYTF	TGTGCCAGCAGCCCAATGACAGCCAATTTTTTCTATGGCTACACCTTC
TRBJ1-6	.	TRBD1	TRBV6-1	CASNLKTGRSPLHF	TGTGCCAGCAACCTAAAGACAGGGAGGTCACCCCTCCACTTT
TRBJ1-5	.	.	TRBV18	CASSPQVNQPQHF	TGTGCCAGCTCACCCCAGGTAAATCAGCCCCAGCATTTT
TRBJ2-5	.	.	TRBV6-1	CASSTDRPETQYF	TGTGCCAGCAGTACGGACCGCCCAGAGACCCAGTACTTC
TRBJ1-1	.	.	TRBV5-4	CASSHPRGSLEAFF	TGTGCCAGCAGCCATCCCAGGGGTTCTCTTGAAGCTTTCTTT
TRBJ1-2	.	TRBD1	TRBV7-9	CASSPNSGQGLRYGYTF	TGTGCCAGCAGCCCCAACTCTGGACAGGGCCTGAGGTATGGCTACACCTTC
TRBJ2-7	once	.	TRBV7-5	CVRSFPGREAYEQYF	TGTGTCAGAAGCTTCCCGGGACGGGAAGCCTACGAGCAGTACTTC
TRBJ1-4	.	.	TRBV5-1	CASSLGQGNEKLFF	TGCGCCAGCAGCTTGGGGCAGGGTAATGAAAAACTGTTTTTT